A single sample is the source of the 7 T cell receptor beta chains below, sequenced in a study of technical replicates of blood from a handful of donors (dated by TCRdb to 2017 to 2019). The library was made by the immunoSEQ multiplex PCR assay. In its TCRdb copy, this immuneACCESS table keeps in-frame sequences only and misses some clones. Where compared with another copy, unresolved V genes explain less than half of these, and the others have no known cause. For this sample the table gives 95,000 to 100,000 clones, of which almost 96% were detected only once. 0.22% of the sample goes to the ten largest clones. Sequencing was done on a sample of T cells isolated from PBMCs. The receptors derive from a human donor in good health.

This rearrangement joins TRBV18 to TRBJ1-1, with D uncertain. Deletions cut 6 bases from V and 4 bases from J, with 12 bases between. This CDR3 spans 13 amino acids. CDR1 is KGHSH, CDR2 LQKENI, per germline. CDR3 in DNA: TGTGCCAGCTCGCAAAACGGTGGCACTGAAGCTTTCTTT. As protein: CASSQNGGTEAFF.

V gene TRBV5-1 combines with J gene TRBJ2-7; D unclear. With 0 bases removed from V and 2 bases from J, the gap between germline ends came to 6 bases. The CDR3 loop spans 13 amino acids. Germline V lookup: CDR1 SGHRS, CDR2 YFSETQ. The CDR3 bases are TGCGCCAGCAGCTTGGGACTTACCTACGAGCAGTACTTC. Protein product: CASSLGLTYEQYF.

The V and J genes are TRBV27 and TRBJ1-5; D remains ambiguous. The CDR3 has 16 amino acids. Germline V lookup: CDR1 MNHEY, CDR2 SMNVEV (reference sequence). V was trimmed by 5 bases and J by 0 bases, leaving 14 bases between them. CDR3: CASSLRSDYSNQPQHF. In nucleotides, the CDR3 is TGTGCCAGCAGTCTCCGGAGTGACTATAGCAATCAGCCCCAGCATTTT.

V and J are TRBV5-5 and TRBJ2-7; 11 nucleotides align to TRBD1. The V gene end was trimmed by 4 bases and the J gene end by 1 base; junction bases not matched to a gene: 7. The CDR3 loop spans 16 amino acids. The germline CDR1 and CDR2 sequences are SGHKS and YYEKEE (reference sequence). The CDR3 loop is CASSSGQGASSYEQYF. The DNA of the CDR3 is TGTGCCAGCAGCAGCGGACAGGGGGCCTCGTCCTACGAGCAGTACTTC.

The chain recombines TRBV28 with TRBJ1-5; TRBD1 might be the D (5 bases). Per germline, CDR1 MDHEN and CDR2 SYDVKM. The V end lost 6 bases, the J end lost 4 bases, and 25 bases lay between the germline ends. The CDR3 is 18 amino acids. The CDR3 spells CASSISPGESGGNQPQHF. For the CDR3, the DNA is TGTGCCAGCAGCATCTCCCCGGGGGAATCGGGAGGGAATCAGCCCCAGCATTTT.

The rearrangement joins TRBV6-4 to TRBJ2-3; TRBD2 agrees at 11 bases. V dropped 3 bases and J dropped 3; count of bases not matched to a gene: 2. This CDR3 has 15 amino acids. Looked up from germline, CDR1 is MRHNA and CDR2 is SNTAGT. The CDR3 region is CASSELAGATDTQYF. CDR3 bases: TGTGCCAGCAGTGAACTAGCGGGGGCTACAGATACGCAGTATTTT.

This sequence joins TRBV6-6 and TRBJ2-7, with TRBD1 matching over 8 bases. V lost 7 bases and J lost 3; bases outside the gene matches: 5. This CDR3 is 13 amino acids long. Per the germline V gene, CDR1 is MNHNY and CDR2 is SVGAGI (reference sequence). The CDR3 sequence: CASKGQEIYEQYF. CDR3 DNA: TGTGCCAGCAAGGGACAGGAAATCTACGAGCAGTACTTC.